One sample yielded the 20 T cell receptor beta chains listed below, sequenced in a study of T cell repertoires in aging, cancer and after chemotherapy (dated by TCRdb to about 2019). The instrument given in TCRdb is Illumina MiSeq. Multiplex touch-down PCR with a mixed TRB-A/B primer pool was used to amplify rearranged TRB sequences covering the V, D and J segments. TCRdb reprocessing: public reads trimmed at Q25 with fastp, clones called with MiXCR, in-frame beta chains kept. CDR3 protein duplicates are merged, each entry listing the most common genes and DNA. This sample has 1,500 or so distinct CDR3 sequences in its table, and under 30% of those were observed once. The top ten clonotypes cover 33% of the sample. TCR beta rearrangements were amplified from genomic DNA extracted from peripheral blood rather than from sorted cells or RNA. The sample taken for sequencing was blood. The source of these receptors is a human donor with a solid tumor.

This clonotype was counted only a few times. The genes are TRBV20-1 and TRBJ2-3, with D possibly TRBD2 on 6 matching bases. Trimming shortened V by 0 bases and J by 1 base, and 14 bases separated the two germline ends. The germline CDR1 and CDR2 sequences are DFQATT and SNEGSKA (reference sequence). The CDR3 is 16 residues long. For the CDR3, the DNA is TGCAGTGCTAGAGATCGGGCGGGATTCGGCACAGATACGCAGTATTTT. This translates into CSARDRAGFGTDTQYF.

This clonotype was picked up a small number of times. The rearrangement links TRBV5-6 to TRBJ1-1; 9 bases are a match to TRBD1. V lost 3 bases to trimming and J lost 5 bases; unmatched junction nucleotides: 5. The germline gives CDR1 SGHDT, CDR2 YYEEEE. The CDR3 covers 14 residues. CDR3 sequence reads: CASSYGTGKTEAFF. In nucleotides, the CDR3 is TGTGCCAGCAGCTACGGGACAGGGAAAACTGAAGCTTTCTTT.

By share, this clonotype counts as medium-sized (0.01 to 0.1%). This sequence joins TRBV30 and TRBJ1-3, with D possibly being TRBD1 (5 bases). Germline lookup yields CDR1 GTSNPN and CDR2 SVGIG (reference sequence). The CDR3 runs to 16 residues. V was cut by 5 bases and J by 2 bases, with 19 bases left in between. The CDR3 loop reads CAWSISGAGAGNTIYF. The CDR3 DNA follows: TGTGCCTGGTCCATCTCCGGGGCGGGCGCTGGAAACACCATATATTTT.

This clonotype is medium-sized (0.01 to 0.1%) by share. The CDR3 is CASRRRGRNTGELFF. The CDR3 nucleotides read TGTGCCAGCAGACGCAGGGGGAGGAACACCGGGGAGCTGTTTTTT. The genes are TRBV6-2 or TRBV6-3 and TRBJ2-2; 7 bases align to TRBD1. CDR3 length equals 15 residues. V was pared by 6 bases and J by 1 base, with 5 bases of the junction left unmatched. In germline, CDR1 is MNHEY, CDR2 SVGEGT.

In this sample, this clonotype turned up once. The V and J genes are TRBV29-1 and TRBJ1-2; 10 bases are a match to TRBD1. The CDR3 is made up of 12 amino acids. CDR1 is SQVTM and CDR2 is ANQGSEA in the germline V gene. V trimming: 4 bases; J trimming: 5 bases; junction bases outside the gene matches: 1. In DNA, the CDR3 is TGCAGCGTTGGGGGACAGGGGTATGGCTACACCTTC. Its protein is CSVGGQGYGYTF.

This clonotype qualifies as large. The chain has TRBV6-6 and TRBJ2-1; D ambiguous. This CDR3 comprises 12 residues. CDR1 MNHNY and CDR2 SVGAGI come from the germline V gene (reference sequence). V lost 2 bases to trimming and J lost 6 bases, with 5 bases between them. This CDR3 is CASSYAVNEQFF. The CDR3 DNA is TGTGCCAGCAGTTACGCAGTCAATGAGCAGTTCTTC.

This chain joins TRBV29-1 and TRBJ2-7, with D unresolved. Trimming took off 4 bases at V and 2 bases at J, with 9 bases between the two ends. The CDR3 runs 12 residues. Germline CDR1 and CDR2: SQVTM and ANQGSEA. CDR3: CSVGGGPYEQYF. The CDR3 coding sequence is TGCAGCGTTGGTGGCGGTCCCTACGAGCAGTACTTC.

The gene calls are TRBV20-1 and TRBJ1-1; D gene uncertain. Germline V lookup: CDR1 DFQATT, CDR2 SNEGSKA (reference sequence). V was clipped by 2 bases and J by 3 bases, with 10 bases between them. This CDR3 has 13 amino acids. CDR3: CSARPDGDTEAFF. DNA of the CDR3: TGCAGTGCTAGACCGGATGGGGACACTGAAGCTTTCTTT.

V is TRBV7-9 and J is TRBJ2-7, with 8 bases aligning to TRBD1. This CDR3 comprises 15 residues. The V segment lost 3 bases and the J segment 6 bases; nucleotides outside the gene matches: 10. Germline CDR1 SEHNR, CDR2 FQNEAQ (reference sequence). The CDR3 loop is CASSFSDRDGAEQYF. CDR3 DNA: TGTGCCAGCAGCTTCTCGGACAGGGACGGGGCCGAGCAGTACTTC. Based on the CDR3 plus reference TRBV7-9 and TRBJ2-7, the full variable domain is DTGVSQNPRHKITKRGQNVTFRCDPISEHNRLYWYRQTLGQGPEFLTYFQNEAQLEKSRLLSDRFSAERPKGSFSTLEIQRTEQGDSAMYLCASSFSDRDGAEQYFGPGTRLTVT.

The DNA of the CDR3 is TGCGCCAGCAGCTCGGACAGGGCGGTAGTAGATACGCAGTATTTT. This encodes CASSSDRAVVDTQYF. The V call is TRBV5-1, the J call TRBJ2-3; 8 bases line up with TRBD1. In germline, CDR1 is SGHRS, CDR2 YFSETQ. Trimming at V came to 3 bases and at J to 5 bases, leaving 8 bases not matched to a gene. This CDR3 has 15 amino acids.

This clonotype was found a few times. V and J are TRBV19 and TRBJ2-7; 9 nucleotides agree with TRBD1. The CDR3 length is 16 residues. Germline V CDR1 and CDR2: LNHDA, SQIVND (reference sequence). V was pared by 3 bases and J by 1 base, with 7 bases of the junction left unmatched. The CDR3 reads CASSMGRTGASYEQYF. The CDR3, as DNA: TGTGCCAGTAGTATGGGTAGGACAGGGGCATCCTACGAGCAGTACTTC.

This clonotype is deemed large. The CDR3 protein is CAWNPAAVGTDTQYF. The DNA of the CDR3 is TGTGCCTGGAACCCCGCGGCTGTGGGCACAGATACGCAGTATTTT. V and J are TRBV30 and TRBJ2-3; D unclear. The CDR3 has 15 amino acids. Germline lookup yields CDR1 GTSNPN and CDR2 SVGIG (reference sequence). The germline V and J ends were trimmed by 4 bases and 1 base, with 15 bases remaining between them.

The J gene is TRBJ1-1, the V gene TRBV11-2; tentatively, D is TRBD1 (5 bases). This CDR3 has 13 residues. From germline, CDR1 is SGHAT and CDR2 FQNNGV. Trimming left V 5 bases short and J 1 base short, with 8 bases between. The CDR3 region has the DNA TGTGCCAGCAGCCAGGACAAGAACACTGAAGCTTTCTTT. As protein: CASSQDKNTEAFF.

The J gene is TRBJ2-1, the V gene TRBV6-9; 11 bases are a match to TRBD1. This CDR3 contains 17 residues. V shed 9 bases and J 0 bases; nucleotides not matched to a gene: 10. Germline V gene sequence: CDR1 MNHGY, CDR2 SVAAGI. DNA of the CDR3: TGTGCCAGAGGACAGGGGGCGAAATCTGGCTCCTACAATGAGCAGTTCTTC. This sequence encodes CARGQGAKSGSYNEQFF.

This clonotype was detected once. Since a much larger clone is just one base distant, this may be a read error. V and J are TRBV10-3 and TRBJ2-1, with 7 bases lining up with TRBD1. Germline V gene sequence: CDR1 ENHRY, CDR2 SYGVKD. This CDR3 has 15 amino acids. Here the CDR3 reads CAIRGQQKPYNKQFF. In nucleotides, the CDR3 is TGTGCCATCAGGGGACAGCAAAAACCCTACAATAAGCAGTTCTTC.

This clonotype was counted only a few times. The chain's CDR3 is CASSLTGYEQYF. CDR3 bases: TGTGCCAGCAGCTTGACAGGTTACGAGCAGTACTTC. V gene TRBV11-2 combines with J gene TRBJ2-7; maybe TRBD1 (6 bases). V shed 3 bases and J shed 4 bases, with 7 bases lying between them. Germline V lookup: CDR1 SGHAT, CDR2 FQNNGV. This CDR3 comprises 12 residues.

By share of the sample, this clonotype is medium-sized. The chain has TRBV6-2 or TRBV6-3 and TRBJ2-7; D may be TRBD1 (7 bases). V shed 4 bases and J shed 5 bases, with 18 bases lying between them. CDR1 and CDR2 from the germline V gene are MNHEY and SVGEGT. The CDR3 runs 15 residues. CDR3: CASSFTRGRGDEQYF. CDR3 sequence (DNA): TGTGCCAGCAGTTTTACTCGGGGCAGGGGGGACGAGCAGTACTTC.

The chain employs TRBV5-1 and TRBJ2-1; D is perhaps TRBD1 or TRBD2 (6 bases each). Looked up from germline, CDR1 is SGHRS and CDR2 is YFSETQ. CDR3 length equals 16 residues. Trimming stripped 4 bases from V and 7 bases from J, with 21 bases between. The CDR3 spells CASSVSGGATANEQFF. The CDR3 nucleotides read TGCGCCAGCAGCGTCTCCGGGGGCGCGACGGCAAATGAGCAGTTCTTC.

Note on this clonotype: This could be a read error, since a much larger clone is one nucleotide away. V usage is TRBV5-6 and J usage is TRBJ2-3; perhaps TRBD1 as D (5 bases). The CDR3 extends over 13 amino acids. V gave up 5 bases and J gave up 5 bases, with 12 bases separating them. Germline CDR1 and CDR2: SGHDT and YYEEEE. The CDR3 sequence: CASSLRRGDTQYF. As DNA, the CDR3 is TGTGCCAGCAGTTTGCGAAGGGGAGATACGCAGTATTTT.

In the case of this clonotype: A much larger clone lies one base from this, so it may be a read error. The chain uses TRBV5-5 and TRBJ2-7, with 7 positions matching TRBD1. Germline CDR1 reads SGHKS; CDR2 reads YYEKEE (reference sequence). There are 13 residues in the CDR3. Written as DNA, the CDR3 is TGTGCCAGCCGACAGGGATCGTCCTACGAGCAGTGCTTC. It is translated as CASRQGSSYEQCF.